One sample yielded the 28 T cell receptor beta chains listed below, sequenced in a study of shared clonotypes between healthy human individuals (dated by TCRdb to 2019 to 2021). Preparation of the library involved the immunoSEQ multiplex PCR assay. In TCRdb, the immuneACCESS table is reduced to in-frame sequences with V and J assigned. These tables do not hold every clone; where another copy was compared, an unresolved V gene accounts for under half, and the others remain unexplained. The sample table holds 550,000 to 600,000 clones, of which about 98% were seen once. Less than 0.35% of the sample is held by the ten biggest clonotypes. CD8 naive samples were obtained by positive selection for CCR7 among CD45RO-negative cells, yielding a CD45RA+CCR7+ population from which TemRA cells were excluded. Sequenced sample: naive CD8+ T cells sorted from blood. Read against the paper, the sample's cell subset or site label means: CD45RA+CCR7+. The receptors come from a man aged 25-45 years in good health.

A remark on this clone: The germline gene is not matched at one end of the junction; a read error may be the cause. The rearrangement links TRBV7-7 to TRBJ2-3, with TRBD2 identical over 11 bases. The CDR3 spans 17 residues. CDR1 SSHAT and CDR2 FNYEAQ come from the germline V gene (reference sequence). CDR3 DNA: TGTGCTAGCAGCTTAGGGATTCTAGCGGGAGGCGGAGATACGCAGTATTTT. Protein product: CASSLGILAGGGDTQYF.

The chain is built from TRBV7-2 and TRBJ2-7, with D unresolved. Germline V gene lookup returns CDR1 SGHTA and CDR2 FQGNSA. The V end was cut by 1 base, the J end by 5 bases, with 9 bases between. This CDR3 region has 13 residues. The CDR3 DNA sequence: TGTGCCAGCAGCTTAGTAGAGGTAAACGAGCAGTACTTC. Its translation is CASSLVEVNEQYF.

This clone has just one count. V and J are TRBV2 and TRBJ1-3, with a tentative D call TRBD1 (5 bases). The CDR3 runs to 18 residues. V gave up 8 bases and J gave up 4 bases, with 27 bases separating them. CDR1 is SNHLY, CDR2 FYNNEI, per germline. CDR3 region: CASFSYSAGPSGGNTIYF. The CDR3 DNA sequence: TGTGCCAGCTTTTCTTATTCGGCGGGGCCCTCTGGAGGAAACACCATATATTTT.

The gene calls are TRBV4-3 and TRBJ2-2; D uncertain. The CDR3 runs to 13 residues. V gave up 0 bases and J gave up 6 bases, with 5 bases separating them. Germline CDR1 LGHNA, CDR2 YSLEER. The CDR3 DNA sequence: TGCGCCAGCAGCCAAGACGGCCCCGGGGAGCTGTTTTTT. It codes for CASSQDGPGELFF.

The chain is built from TRBV7-9 and TRBJ2-1; 10 bases match TRBD1. V was clipped by 1 base and J by 8 bases; unmatched bases: 2. The CDR3 extends over 14 amino acids. Germline V gives CDR1 SEHNR, CDR2 FQNEAQ (reference sequence). In DNA form, the CDR3 reads TGTGCCAGCAGCTTAGAGACAGGGGGCGATGAGCAGTTCTTC. Translating it yields CASSLETGGDEQFF.

This clone occurred once. The J gene is TRBJ2-1, the V gene TRBV9; 13 positions match TRBD2. V lost 3 bases, J lost 15 bases, and 21 bases stayed unmatched. The germline CDR1 and CDR2 sequences are SGDLS and YYNGEE. The CDR3 loop spans 18 amino acids. The CDR3 nucleotides are TGTGCCAGCAGCGATGACCTCGGGACTAGCGGGATTTCTGTCGGTCCGTTCTTC. Protein sequence: CASSDDLGTSGISVGPFF.

This chain joins TRBV7-6 and TRBJ1-4; 8 nucleotides align to TRBD1. Trimming at V came to 4 bases and at J to 5 bases, leaving 6 bases not matched to a gene. The length of the CDR3 is 15 residues. Germline loops: CDR1 SGHVS, CDR2 FNYEAQ. Written as DNA, the CDR3 is TGTGCCAGCAGCTCCACAGGGGGACTCAATGAAAAACTGTTTTTT. Protein product: CASSSTGGLNEKLFF.

This chain links TRBV18 with TRBJ2-3, with no clear D. The ends were cut back, 4 bases at V and 0 bases at J, with 14 bases in the middle. The germline V gene encodes CDR1 KGHSH and CDR2 LQKENI. This CDR3 is built from 16 residues. CDR3 nucleotides: TGTGCCAGCTCACTGCGACGTGGGATTAGCACAGATACGCAGTATTTT. It yields the protein CASSLRRGISTDTQYF.

The chain combines TRBV11-2 with TRBJ2-5, with TRBD2 matching 14 bases. CDR1 is SGHAT, CDR2 FQNNGV, per germline. This CDR3 has 16 residues. The J segment lost 1 base and the V segment lost 5 bases, leaving 3 bases of the junction unmatched. The CDR3 loop reads CASSMGLAGAQETQYF. CDR3 sequence (DNA): TGTGCCAGCAGCATGGGACTAGCGGGAGCCCAAGAGACCCAGTACTTC. The full variable domain, its missing parts supplied by reference TRBV11-2 and TRBJ2-5, is EAGVAQSPRYKIIEKRQSVAFWCNPISGHATLYWYQQILGQGPKLLIQFQNNGVVDDSQLPKDRFSAERLKGVDSTLKIQPAKLEDSAVYLCASSMGLAGAQETQYFGPGTRLLVL.

The V and J genes are TRBV6-5 and TRBJ2-2; D unresolved. V was shortened by 6 bases and J by 8 bases, with 10 bases between the two germline ends. Germline lookup yields CDR1 MNHEY and CDR2 SVGAGI. The CDR3 totals 12 residues. The DNA of the CDR3 is TGTGCCAGCAGCCCCTTGAGTGGGGAGCTGTTTTTT. This sequence encodes CASSPLSGELFF.

J is TRBJ2-7 and V is TRBV28; 14 bases are a match to TRBD2. V shed 7 bases, J shed 3 bases, and the junction held 8 bases outside the gene matches. Per germline, CDR1 MDHEN and CDR2 SYDVKM. There are 16 residues in the CDR3. This CDR3 reads CASTGTSGRYLYEQYF. CDR3 nucleotides: TGTGCCAGCACCGGGACTAGCGGGAGATACCTCTACGAGCAGTACTTC.

The chain combines TRBV13 with TRBJ2-7; TRBD1 or TRBD2 may be the D gene (5 bases each). Germline V gene sequence: CDR1 PRHDT, CDR2 FYEKMQ (reference sequence). This CDR3 has 14 amino acids. The V end lost 4 bases, the J end lost 7 bases, and 17 bases lay between the germline ends. The CDR3 here is CASSSGPSHQEQYF. CDR3 bases: TGTGCCAGCAGCTCGGGGCCCTCCCACCAGGAGCAGTACTTC.

As to this clone: The junction departs from germline at one end; a sequencing error may be responsible. The chain uses TRBV28 and TRBJ2-1; no clear D gene. CDR3 size: 15 residues. Germline lookup yields CDR1 MDHEN and CDR2 SYDVKM. The CDR3 loop is CASSLSIAAVDEQFF. CDR3 sequence (DNA): TGTGCCAGCAGCTTATCAATAGCTGCCGTCGATGAGCAGTTCTTC.

V usage is TRBV7-8 and J usage is TRBJ2-2; no reliable D call. The CDR3 runs to 15 residues. V was pared by 5 bases and J by 6 bases, with 16 bases between. Germline lookup yields CDR1 SGHVS and CDR2 FQNEAQ. This CDR3 is CASSPLGNHPGELFF. The CDR3 DNA sequence: TGTGCCAGCAGCCCCCTTGGGAACCATCCCGGGGAGCTGTTTTTT.

CDR3 nucleotide sequence: TGTGCCAGCAGTTTGGTGCGGGCGCTCACAGATACGCAGTATTTT. The encoded protein is CASSLVRALTDTQYF. The J gene is TRBJ2-3, the V gene TRBV27; D possibly corresponds to TRBD2 (5 bases). Trimming pared 3 bases from V and 2 bases from J, leaving 12 bases between. Germline V gene sequence: CDR1 MNHEY, CDR2 SMNVEV (reference sequence). The CDR3 runs 15 residues.

This rearrangement joins TRBV11-2 to TRBJ2-3; possible D gene TRBD1, 6 bases. V was shortened by 3 bases and J by 6 bases, with 13 bases between the two germline ends. Germline V gene sequence: CDR1 SGHAT, CDR2 FQNNGV. The length of the CDR3 is 14 residues. The CDR3 nucleotides are TGTGCCAGCAGCTTCGCTATCGACAGGGATACGCAGTATTTT. Translating gives CASSFAIDRDTQYF.

The gene calls are TRBV25-1 and TRBJ1-1; D might be TRBD1 (6 bases). Germline CDR1 is MGHDK and CDR2 is SYGVNS. This CDR3 has 15 residues. V shed 3 bases and J shed 5 bases, with 16 bases lying between them. CDR3 loop: CASSDPKQGLTEAFF. The CDR3 region has the DNA TGTGCCAGCAGTGACCCTAAACAGGGTTTGACTGAAGCTTTCTTT.

The chain couples TRBV7-9 to TRBJ2-7; D tentatively reads TRBD1 or TRBD2 (5 bases each). CDR1 and CDR2 (germline): SEHNR, FQNEAQ (reference sequence). V gave up 2 bases and J gave up 6 bases, with 20 bases separating them. The CDR3 is 16 residues long. This CDR3 is CASSLSSQGAGREQYF. CDR3 bases: TGTGCCAGCAGCTTATCGTCGCAGGGTGCGGGTCGCGAGCAGTACTTC.

The chain links TRBV27 to TRBJ2-4; 9 bases are a match to TRBD1. The germline V gene encodes CDR1 MNHEY and CDR2 SMNVEV (reference sequence). Trimming took 5 bases from V and 9 from J; bases not matched to a gene: 8. The CDR3 consists of 14 residues. This CDR3 reads CASSHRDRERIQYF. In nucleotides, the CDR3 is TGTGCCAGCAGTCACCGGGACAGGGAGCGCATTCAGTACTTC.

In regard to this clone: At the DNA level, this CDR3 is encoded by other sequences in the same sample as well. The chain recombines TRBV5-1 with TRBJ2-7; D is possibly TRBD1 (6 bases). Trimming left V 0 bases short and J 0 bases short, with 10 bases between. The CDR3 is 15 residues long. Per the germline V gene, CDR1 is SGHRS and CDR2 is YFSETQ. The CDR3 DNA follows: TGCGCCAGCAGCTTGGCACAGGGAAGCTCCTACGAGCAGTACTTC. It is translated as CASSLAQGSSYEQYF.

This clone has more than one count but fewer than ten. This chain connects TRBV19 to TRBJ2-7; D is perhaps TRBD2 (6 bases). The germline V and J ends were trimmed by 10 bases and 2 bases, with 15 bases remaining between them. The length of the CDR3 is 13 residues. In germline, CDR1 is LNHDA, CDR2 SQIVND (reference sequence). In nucleotides, the CDR3 is TGTGCCACCAGTTGGGGGGAGACCTACGAGCAGTACTTC. Amino acids: CATSWGETYEQYF. The full variable domain, completed using reference TRBV19 and TRBJ2-7, is DGGITQSPKYLFRKEGQNVTLSCEQNLNHDAMYWYRQDPGQGLRLIYYSQIVNDFQKGDIAEGYSVSREKKESFPLTVTSAQKNPTAFYLCATSWGETYEQYFGPGTRLTVT.

The gene calls are TRBV29-1 and TRBJ2-5; D unclear. Trimming pared 0 bases from V and 5 bases from J, leaving 7 bases between. The germline V gene has CDR1 SQVTM and CDR2 ANQGSEA. CDR3 length: 12 amino acids. CDR3 residues: CSVEDLMETQYF. The CDR3, as DNA: TGCAGCGTTGAAGATCTCATGGAGACCCAGTACTTC.

About this clone: Other DNA sequences in the same sample also yield this CDR3. The chain is built from TRBV27 and TRBJ2-7; TRBD2 is a possible D gene (5 bases). V was pared by 2 bases and J by 1 base, with 6 bases between. CDR3 length equals 13 residues. Germline V gene lookup returns CDR1 MNHEY and CDR2 SMNVEV (reference sequence). In DNA, the CDR3 is TGTGCCAGCAGTTTAGGACTTTCCTACGAGCAGTACTTC. Translation gives CASSLGLSYEQYF.

The chain is built from TRBV7-9 and TRBJ2-7, with 10 bases matching TRBD1. CDR1 SEHNR and CDR2 FQNEAQ come from the germline V gene (reference sequence). The CDR3 extends over 14 amino acids. V lost 5 bases to trimming and J lost 5 bases; unmatched junction nucleotides: 6. CDR3 residues: CASSPGQGPNEQYF. In DNA, the CDR3 is TGTGCCAGCAGCCCGGGACAGGGGCCCAACGAGCAGTACTTC.

V gene TRBV28 combines with J gene TRBJ2-7, with D perhaps matching TRBD1 (5 bases). CDR1 MDHEN and CDR2 SYDVKM come from the germline V gene. The CDR3 runs 14 residues. Trimming removed 2 bases at V and 2 bases at J, with 10 bases between. The CDR3 is CASSLPGLPYEQYF. Written as DNA, the CDR3 is TGTGCCAGCAGTTTACCAGGGCTCCCCTACGAGCAGTACTTC.

V is TRBV9 and J is TRBJ2-1; 11 nucleotides align to TRBD2. J lost 9 bases, V lost 0 bases, and 8 bases had no gene match. The germline V gene encodes CDR1 SGDLS and CDR2 YYNGEE. This CDR3 has 16 amino acids. CDR3 sequence reads: CASSVAVLAGVSEQFF. The CDR3 DNA follows: TGTGCCAGCAGCGTAGCTGTACTAGCGGGAGTAAGTGAGCAGTTCTTC.

The chain is built from TRBV7-9 and TRBJ2-7, with TRBD1 matching 8 bases. The junction had 5 bases not matched to a gene; V was cut back by 0 bases and J by 4 bases. In germline, CDR1 is SEHNR, CDR2 FQNEAQ (reference sequence). The CDR3 contains 15 residues. The CDR3 here is CASSLAQGAMYEQYF. In DNA form, the CDR3 reads TGTGCCAGCAGCTTAGCTCAGGGGGCCATGTACGAGCAGTACTTC.

This chain connects TRBV27 to TRBJ1-4, with a possible D match to TRBD1 (6 bases). The CDR3 sequence is 14 residues long. With 5 bases removed from V and 4 bases from J, the gap between germline ends came to 11 bases. Germline CDR1 is MNHEY and CDR2 is SMNVEV (reference sequence). CDR3 loop: CASSRGGSNEKLFF. The CDR3, as DNA: TGTGCCAGCAGTAGGGGGGGGAGTAATGAAAAACTGTTTTTT.